This T cell receptor (beta chain) was observed in a study of blood T cells in healthy people across ages. Sample-barcoded 5' priming and a J-beta primer mix drove a second PCR of about 6 to 12 cycles. TCRdb itself ran the 5' RACE reads through MiXCR, one entry per CDR3 protein. The sample holds over a million distinct CDR3 sequences, 59% seen once. V lost 0 bases and J lost 6; bases outside the gene matches: 6. Looked up from germline, CDR1 is MNHNY and CDR2 is SVGAGI (reference sequence). This CDR3 is built from 15 residues. Sequencing was performed on blood. This receptor was obtained from a man between 18 and 35 years old in good health. J is TRBJ2-3 and V is TRBV6-6; 7 bases agree with TRBD1. CDR3 nucleotide sequence: TGTGCCAGCAGTTACTCGACAGGGCGAGGGGATACGCAGTATTTT. The encoded protein is CASSYSTGRGDTQYF.